Listed here are 31 T cell receptor beta chains from one sample, sequenced in a study of T cell responses to AZD1222 COVID-19 vaccine (dated by TCRdb to the early 2020s). Receptors were amplified or captured by the immunoSEQ multiplex PCR assay. In its TCRdb copy, this immuneACCESS table keeps in-frame sequences only and misses some clones. Where compared with another copy, unresolved V genes explain less than half of these, and the others have no known cause. The sample includes more than 95,000 clones, with approximately 88% observed a single time. The ten largest account for over 6.5% of the sample. Read against the paper, the sample's time point label means: baseline before first vaccination. The starting material was peripheral blood, obtained on day 0 of AZD1222 vaccination. These receptor sequences come from an adult in good health.

The rearrangement links TRBV24-1 to TRBJ1-5; TRBD1 might be the D (5 bases). Germline assignment: CDR1 KGHDR and CDR2 SFDVKD. CDR3 size: 17 residues. Trimming removed 4 bases at V and 4 bases at J, with 19 bases between. The CDR3 reads CATSDPATVPGNQPQHF. The CDR3 bases are TGTGCCACCAGTGACCCCGCGACAGTTCCGGGAAATCAGCCCCAGCATTTT.

J is TRBJ1-2 and V is TRBV24-1; weak D call: TRBD1 (6 bases). Germline values: CDR1 KGHDR, CDR2 SFDVKD. The V end was cut by 4 bases, the J end by 3 bases, with 14 bases between. The CDR3 length is 15 residues. CDR3 coding DNA: TGTGCCACCAGTGACCCGACAGGCGCGGACTATGGCTACACCTTC. Amino acid sequence: CATSDPTGADYGYTF.

The chain has TRBV4-3 and TRBJ2-4; TRBD1 matches 11 bases. The junction had 5 bases not matched to a gene; V was cut back by 4 bases and J by 3 bases. Germline values: CDR1 LGHNA, CDR2 YSLEER. This CDR3 has 16 amino acids. For the CDR3, the DNA is TGCGCCAGCAGCCCGGACAGGGGGCCCAGCAAAAACATTCAGTACTTC. This translates into CASSPDRGPSKNIQYF.

The V gene is TRBV9, the J gene TRBJ1-2; D unresolved. V lost 1 base and J lost 4, with 11 bases in between. Germline V lookup: CDR1 SGDLS, CDR2 YYNGEE. The CDR3 is 14 amino acids. CDR3 loop: CASSVPFGGYGYTF. The CDR3 DNA sequence: TGTGCCAGCAGCGTACCATTTGGTGGCTATGGCTACACCTTC.

The chain joins TRBV28 to TRBJ1-3; 7 bases are a match to TRBD1. V lost 4 bases and J lost 7; bases outside the gene matches: 7. Germline V gene data show CDR1 as MDHEN and CDR2 as SYDVKM. The CDR3 is 14 amino acids. The CDR3 here is CASSSTGTVNTIYF. The CDR3 DNA sequence: TGTGCCAGCAGTTCCACCGGGACAGTCAACACCATATATTTT.

This clone appeared a single time. This sequence joins TRBV15 and TRBJ2-7, with 10 bases matching TRBD1. This CDR3 has 13 amino acids. In germline, CDR1 is LNHNV, CDR2 YYDKDF (reference sequence). With 6 bases clipped from V and 2 bases from J, the junction kept 1 base outside the gene matches. CDR3 sequence (DNA): TGTGCCACCAGTGGACAGGGGGCCTACGAGCAGTACTTC. Amino acid sequence: CATSGQGAYEQYF.

The chain's CDR3 is CASSLKQYNEKLFF. The DNA for the CDR3 is TGCGCCAGCAGCTTGAAGCAGTATAATGAAAAACTGTTTTTT. The chain recombines TRBV5-1 with TRBJ1-4; the D is unclear. Trimming took 1 base from V and 4 from J, leaving 8 bases between them. Per germline, CDR1 SGHRS and CDR2 YFSETQ. The CDR3 runs to 14 residues.

This rearrangement joins TRBV18 to TRBJ2-5, with 9 bases lining up with TRBD1. The CDR3 has 14 residues. Losses at the gene ends were 5 bases for V and 3 bases for J; bases not matched to a gene: 4. The germline CDR1 and CDR2 sequences are KGHSH and LQKENI. CDR3 in DNA: TGTGCCAGCTCAGGGACAGGGCCAAAAGAGACCCAGTACTTC. Translating gives CASSGTGPKETQYF.

This chain uses TRBV5-4 with TRBJ2-1; D is uncertain. Germline V gene data show CDR1 as SGHNT and CDR2 as YYREEE (reference sequence). Trimming shortened V by 2 bases and J by 2 bases, and 14 bases separated the two germline ends. The CDR3 is made up of 16 amino acids. This CDR3 is CASSLIGQAPYNEQFF. As DNA, the CDR3 is TGTGCCAGCAGCTTAATCGGCCAAGCCCCCTACAATGAGCAGTTCTTC.

This clone has only one observation. The chain uses TRBV24-1 and TRBJ1-2, with D maybe TRBD1 (6 bases). Trimming removed 9 bases at V and 6 bases at J, with 19 bases between. This CDR3 region has 14 residues. Germline V gene lookup returns CDR1 KGHDR and CDR2 SFDVKD. This CDR3 reads CATHSGKGGNGYTF. Written as DNA, the CDR3 is TGTGCCACCCATTCCGGGAAGGGGGGTAATGGCTACACCTTC.

The CDR3 region has the DNA TGTGCCATCGAGGGATCTCGAGTCGCTGGCTACACCTTC. Encoded protein: CAIEGSRVAGYTF. The chain combines TRBV10-3 with TRBJ1-2; no clear D gene. Germline V gene lookup returns CDR1 ENHRY and CDR2 SYGVKD. Trimming stripped 8 bases from V and 7 bases from J, with 17 bases between. This CDR3 is 13 amino acids long.

The chain uses TRBV4-2 and TRBJ2-3, with 9 bases that match TRBD2. Germline V lookup: CDR1 LGHNA, CDR2 YNFKEQ. Trimming took 9 bases from V and 2 from J; bases not matched to a gene: 6. This CDR3 spans 14 amino acids. CDR3 amino acids: CARGGGATTDTQYF. DNA of the CDR3: TGTGCCAGGGGCGGGGGGGCCACCACAGATACGCAGTATTTT.

Written as DNA, the CDR3 is TGTGCCAGCAGTCCCGAGACAGATAATCAGCCCCAGCATTTT. Its protein product is CASSPETDNQPQHF. This chain connects TRBV28 to TRBJ1-5; tentatively, D is TRBD1 (5 bases). Germline CDR1 and CDR2: MDHEN and SYDVKM. Between the trimmed V and J ends, which lost 5 bases and 4 bases, there was a span of 12 bases. The CDR3 is 14 residues long.

The rearrangement links TRBV20-1 to TRBJ1-2; D is possibly TRBD1 (6 bases). Germline V CDR1 and CDR2: DFQATT, SNEGSKA (reference sequence). The CDR3 spans 13 residues. V lost 3 bases, J lost 4 bases, and 12 bases lay in between. In nucleotides, the CDR3 is TGCAGTGCTAGTGTTGGACAGCGCTATGGCTACACCTTC. Translation gives CSASVGQRYGYTF.

The chain employs TRBV24-1 and TRBJ1-2, with D uncertain. CDR3 size: 14 residues. V dropped 2 bases and J dropped 7 bases, with 13 bases sitting between them. Germline loops: CDR1 KGHDR, CDR2 SFDVKD. The CDR3 nucleotides are TGTGCCACCAGTGATTCCCGGGCCCTTACTGGCTACACCTTC. Translating it yields CATSDSRALTGYTF.

CDR3 sequence reads: CASSASGGNTQYF. The CDR3 nucleotides are TGTGCCAGCAGTGCGAGCGGGGGGAATACGCAGTATTTT. J is TRBJ2-3 and V is TRBV2; 9 nucleotides align to TRBD2. Germline assignment: CDR1 SNHLY and CDR2 FYNNEI. This CDR3 is built from 13 residues. The V and J ends lost 4 bases and 7 bases, in that order; junction bases with no gene match: 3.

The chain employs TRBV27 and TRBJ2-1; 10 nucleotides agree with TRBD2. V lost 6 bases and J lost 0; bases outside the gene matches: 14. The CDR3 length is 19 residues. Germline V gene data show CDR1 as MNHEY and CDR2 as SMNVEV (reference sequence). The CDR3 spells CASSLVPSGGRSSYNEQFF. The DNA for the CDR3 is TGTGCCAGCAGCCTAGTCCCTAGCGGGGGCCGAAGCTCCTACAATGAGCAGTTCTTC.

This clone showed up just once. This chain joins TRBV7-9 and TRBJ1-4; maybe TRBD1 (5 bases). Germline lookup yields CDR1 SEHNR and CDR2 FQNEAQ (reference sequence). V was trimmed by 5 bases and J by 0 bases, leaving 10 bases between them. This CDR3 spans 15 amino acids. The CDR3 protein is CASSPQGPTNEKLFF. CDR3 DNA sequence: TGTGCCAGCAGCCCCCAGGGCCCAACTAATGAAAAACTGTTTTTT.

The chain employs TRBV4-1 and TRBJ2-5; D remains unclear. V was pared by 1 base and J by 3 bases, with 6 bases between. The CDR3 has 13 residues. In germline, CDR1 is MGHRA, CDR2 YSYEKL. In nucleotides, the CDR3 is TGCGCCAGCAGCCAAGGAACAGAAGAGACCCAGTACTTC. It yields the protein CASSQGTEETQYF.

This clone was counted only a few times. J is TRBJ2-1 and V is TRBV11-3; 13 bases match TRBD2. CDR1 SGHNT and CDR2 YENEEA come from the germline V gene. The CDR3 contains 17 residues. The J segment lost 0 bases and the V segment lost 4 bases, leaving 3 bases of the junction unmatched. The CDR3 protein is CASSSGLAGISYNEQFF. The CDR3, as DNA: TGTGCCAGCAGCTCGGGACTAGCGGGGATCTCCTACAATGAGCAGTTCTTC.

J is TRBJ2-1 and V is TRBV9; 8 bases map to TRBD1. This CDR3 is built from 16 residues. The V segment lost 4 bases and the J segment 5 bases; nucleotides outside the gene matches: 11. The V gene's germline CDR1 is SGDLS and CDR2 YYNGEE. The DNA of the CDR3 is TGTGCCAGCAGCTTTTTGGACAGGGTAAGGAACAATGAGCAGTTCTTC. Amino acid sequence: CASSFLDRVRNNEQFF.

The chain joins TRBV18 to TRBJ1-1; D call uncertain. The CDR3 consists of 16 residues. Germline values: CDR1 KGHSH, CDR2 LQKENI. Trimming cost V 6 bases and J 0 bases, with 17 bases left between them. The CDR3 nucleotides are TGTGCCAGCTCTCTTCTTGAGGGCAGTATGAACACTGAAGCTTTCTTT. Amino acids: CASSLLEGSMNTEAFF.

This clone was found once. The DNA of the CDR3 is TGTGCCAGCAGCGCCCTCCAGGGGGCGCGTGGAAACACCATATATTTT. It encodes CASSALQGARGNTIYF. This chain uses TRBV9 with TRBJ1-3; 8 nucleotides align to TRBD1. Germline trimming cut 3 bases from V and 3 bases from J; bases unmatched to any gene: 8. From germline, CDR1 is SGDLS and CDR2 YYNGEE. This CDR3 is 16 amino acids long.

The rearrangement links TRBV7-6 to TRBJ2-2; 8 nucleotides align to TRBD1. The V gene end was trimmed by 5 bases and the J gene end by 0 bases; junction bases not matched to a gene: 11. The V gene's germline CDR1 is SGHVS and CDR2 FNYEAQ. The CDR3 consists of 18 residues. The CDR3 loop is CASSLGLRQGPNTGELFF. The CDR3 DNA is TGTGCCAGCAGCCTCGGGCTGAGACAGGGGCCGAACACCGGGGAGCTGTTTTTT.

The chain joins TRBV3-1 (or the pseudogene TRBV3-2) to TRBJ2-2; 8 bases are shared with TRBD1. The CDR3 is 14 residues long. V shed 8 bases and J 6 bases; nucleotides not matched to a gene: 8. The germline V gene encodes CDR1 LGHDT and CDR2 YNNKEL (reference sequence). The CDR3: CASGTTGDPGELFF. The CDR3 DNA reads as TGTGCCAGCGGAACGACAGGGGATCCCGGGGAGCTGTTTTTT.

The chain employs TRBV6-2 or TRBV6-3 and TRBJ1-2; D might be TRBD1 (5 bases). Germline V CDR1 and CDR2: MNHEY, SVGEGT. This CDR3 has 13 residues. The V and J ends lost 4 bases and 5 bases respectively, with 11 bases between them. CDR3 amino acids: CASSWTTGYGYTF. The CDR3, as DNA: TGTGCCAGCAGTTGGACTACAGGATATGGCTACACCTTC.

The chain couples TRBV30 to TRBJ2-1, with 7 bases lining up with TRBD2. This CDR3 is 16 amino acids long. V lost 0 bases to trimming and J lost 0 bases; unmatched junction nucleotides: 5. Germline V gene lookup returns CDR1 GTSNPN and CDR2 SVGIG (reference sequence). The CDR3 nucleotides read TGTGCCTGGAGTGTACCCGGGAGGAACTCCTACAATGAGCAGTTCTTC. Its protein is CAWSVPGRNSYNEQFF.

V is TRBV9 and J is TRBJ1-1; D unresolved. V was cut by 6 bases and J by 0 bases, with 9 bases left in between. In germline, CDR1 is SGDLS, CDR2 YYNGEE. The CDR3 loop spans 13 amino acids. DNA for the CDR3: TGTGCCAGCACGCGGGAAATGAACACTGAAGCTTTCTTT. Its translation: CASTREMNTEAFF.

The CDR3 sequence is CASSTYRQGRRGNTIYF. The CDR3 DNA reads TGTGCCAGTAGTACCTACAGACAGGGGAGACGGGGAAACACCATATATTTT. The V gene is TRBV19, the J gene TRBJ1-3, with 8 bases that match TRBD1. This CDR3 is built from 17 residues. J gave up 4 bases and V 4 bases, and 12 bases lay outside the gene matches. The germline V gene has CDR1 LNHDA and CDR2 SQIVND (reference sequence).

This clone was seen a single time. The CDR3 DNA follows: TGTGCCAGCAGCCAGAGGGGGAGCCCACCCTACGAGCAGTACTTC. It codes for CASSQRGSPPYEQYF. This chain joins TRBV7-9 and TRBJ2-7, with D possibly matching TRBD1 (6 bases). CDR1 and CDR2 (germline): SEHNR, FQNEAQ (reference sequence). This CDR3 contains 15 residues. V shed 5 bases and J shed 2 bases, with 16 bases lying between them.

This sequence joins TRBV27 and TRBJ2-7; 10 bases are a match to TRBD1. This CDR3 contains 15 residues. The trim removed 5 bases at V and 4 bases at J, leaving 8 bases unmatched. CDR1 MNHEY and CDR2 SMNVEV come from the germline V gene (reference sequence). The DNA of the CDR3 is TGTGCCAGCAGTCTACCGGACAGGGGGATATACGAGCAGTACTTC. Protein: CASSLPDRGIYEQYF.